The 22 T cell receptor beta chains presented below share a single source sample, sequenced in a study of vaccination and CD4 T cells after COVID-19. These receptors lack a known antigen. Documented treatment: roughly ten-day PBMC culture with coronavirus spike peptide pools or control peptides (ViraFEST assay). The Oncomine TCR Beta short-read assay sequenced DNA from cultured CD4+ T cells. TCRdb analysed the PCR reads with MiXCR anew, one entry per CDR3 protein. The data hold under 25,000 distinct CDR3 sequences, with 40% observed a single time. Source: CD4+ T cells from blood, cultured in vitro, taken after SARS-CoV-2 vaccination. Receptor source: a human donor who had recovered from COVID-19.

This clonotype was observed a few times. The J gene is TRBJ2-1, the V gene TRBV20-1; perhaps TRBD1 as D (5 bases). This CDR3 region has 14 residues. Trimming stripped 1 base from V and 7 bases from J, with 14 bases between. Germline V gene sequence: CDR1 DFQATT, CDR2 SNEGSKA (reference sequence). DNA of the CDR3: TGCAGTGCTAGAGTGGTGGGGCAGGGTAATGAGCAGTTCTTC. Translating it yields CSARVVGQGNEQFF.

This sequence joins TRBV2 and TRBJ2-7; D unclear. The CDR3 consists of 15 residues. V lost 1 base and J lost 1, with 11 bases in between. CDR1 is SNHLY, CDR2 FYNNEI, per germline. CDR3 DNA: TGTGCCAGCAGTGAAGGAGTAGGAGTATCCTACGAGCAGTACTTC. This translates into CASSEGVGVSYEQYF.

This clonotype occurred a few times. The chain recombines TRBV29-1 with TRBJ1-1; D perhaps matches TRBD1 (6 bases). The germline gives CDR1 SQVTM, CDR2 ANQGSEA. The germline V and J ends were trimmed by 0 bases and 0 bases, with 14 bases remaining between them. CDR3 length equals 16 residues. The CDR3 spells CSVEDVLGALNTEAFF. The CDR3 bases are TGCAGCGTTGAAGATGTGTTGGGGGCCCTGAACACTGAAGCTTTCTTT. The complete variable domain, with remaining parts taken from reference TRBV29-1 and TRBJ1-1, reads SAVISQKPSRDICQRGTSLTIQCQVDSQVTMMFWYRQQPGQSLTLIATANQGSEATYESGFVIDKFPISRPNLTFSTLTVSNMSPEDSSIYLCSVEDVLGALNTEAFFGQGTRLTVV.

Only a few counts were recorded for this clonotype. This chain's CDR3 is CASSLGTFQETQYF. The CDR3 DNA reads as TGTGCCAGCAGCTTAGGAACATTCCAAGAGACCCAGTACTTC. The chain links TRBV7-2 to TRBJ2-5, with D unresolved. The CDR3 is 14 amino acids. The germline V gene encodes CDR1 SGHTA and CDR2 FQGNSA. The V gene lost 1 base and the J gene lost 1 base, with 7 bases spanning the gap.

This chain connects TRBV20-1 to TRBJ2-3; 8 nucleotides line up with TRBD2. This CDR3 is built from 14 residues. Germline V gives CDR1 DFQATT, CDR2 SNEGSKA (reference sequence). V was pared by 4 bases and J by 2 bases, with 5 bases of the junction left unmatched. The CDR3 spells CSAKLAGLTDTQYF. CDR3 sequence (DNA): TGCAGTGCTAAGTTAGCGGGGCTCACAGATACGCAGTATTTT.

CDR3 protein: CASSDRGYEQYF. In DNA, the CDR3 is TGTGCCAGTAGCGATCGGGGCTACGAGCAGTACTTC. The chain couples TRBV19 to TRBJ2-7; D is perhaps TRBD2 (5 bases). Trimming took off 6 bases at V and 3 bases at J, with 9 bases between the two ends. The germline V gene encodes CDR1 LNHDA and CDR2 SQIVND (reference sequence). This CDR3 comprises 12 residues.

The CDR3 DNA reads TGTGCCAGCAGCAGCAGCTCCACCGAGGTAGCTTTCTTT. Its protein is CASSSSSTEVAFF. The chain joins TRBV5-4 to TRBJ1-1; no definite D call. Trimming left V 4 bases short and J 10 bases short, with 17 bases between. The CDR3 is 13 residues long. The germline gives CDR1 SGHNT, CDR2 YYREEE (reference sequence).

This CDR3 is CASSAPRVSLSTNEQFF. CDR3 coding DNA: TGTGCCAGCAGTGCCCCGAGGGTGTCACTGAGTACCAATGAGCAGTTCTTC. V is TRBV2 and J is TRBJ2-1, with D tentatively TRBD2 (5 bases). Germline CDR1 reads SNHLY; CDR2 reads FYNNEI. This CDR3 is built from 17 residues. V was trimmed by 4 bases and J by 6 bases, leaving 22 bases between them.

The CDR3 DNA is TGTGCCAGCAGCCGCGACAGAGGCAGCAATCAGCCCCAGCATTTT. This sequence encodes CASSRDRGSNQPQHF. The chain combines TRBV5-4 with TRBJ1-5; perhaps TRBD1 as D (5 bases). V lost 4 bases and J 1 base, leaving 12 bases between the germline ends. The CDR3 length is 15 residues. Germline V gene data show CDR1 as SGHNT and CDR2 as YYREEE (reference sequence). Full variable domain (rest looked up from reference TRBV5-4 and TRBJ1-5): ETGVTQSPTHLIKTRGQQVTLRCSSQSGHNTVSWYQQALGQGPQFIFQYYREEENGRGNFPPRFSGLQFPNYSSELNVNALELDDSALYLCASSRDRGSNQPQHFGDGTRLSIL.

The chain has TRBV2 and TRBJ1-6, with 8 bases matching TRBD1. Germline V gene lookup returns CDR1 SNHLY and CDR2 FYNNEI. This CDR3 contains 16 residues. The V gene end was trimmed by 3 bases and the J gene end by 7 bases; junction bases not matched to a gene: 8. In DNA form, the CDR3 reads TGTGCCAGCAGTGAGACAGGGGCCCGAAAGAATTCACCCCTCCACTTT. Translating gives CASSETGARKNSPLHF.

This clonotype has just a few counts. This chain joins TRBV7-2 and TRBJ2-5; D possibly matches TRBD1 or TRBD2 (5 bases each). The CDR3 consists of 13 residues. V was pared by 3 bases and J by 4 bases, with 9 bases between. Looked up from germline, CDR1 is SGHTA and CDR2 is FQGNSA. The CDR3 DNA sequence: TGTGCCAGCAGCTTTGGGGGACCAGAGACCCAGTACTTC. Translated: CASSFGGPETQYF.

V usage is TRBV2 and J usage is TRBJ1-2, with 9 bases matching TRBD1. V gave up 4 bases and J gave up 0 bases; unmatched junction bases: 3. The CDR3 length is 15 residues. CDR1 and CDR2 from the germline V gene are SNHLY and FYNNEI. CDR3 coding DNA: TGTGCCAGCAGTGTACAGGGGGCCGCTAACTATGGCTACACCTTC. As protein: CASSVQGAANYGYTF.

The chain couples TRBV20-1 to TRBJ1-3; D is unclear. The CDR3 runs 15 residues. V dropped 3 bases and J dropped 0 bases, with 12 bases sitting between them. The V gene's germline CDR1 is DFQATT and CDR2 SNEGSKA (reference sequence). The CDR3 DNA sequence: TGCAGTGCTAGTCAGTTCGGGAACTCTGGAAACACCATATATTTT. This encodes CSASQFGNSGNTIYF.

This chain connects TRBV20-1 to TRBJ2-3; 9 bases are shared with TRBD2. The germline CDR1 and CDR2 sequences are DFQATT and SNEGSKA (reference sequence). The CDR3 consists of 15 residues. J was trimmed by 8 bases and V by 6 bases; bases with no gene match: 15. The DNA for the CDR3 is TGCAGTGCCCGAATAGCGGGAGATTCGTTCGGTACGCAGTATTTT. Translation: CSARIAGDSFGTQYF.

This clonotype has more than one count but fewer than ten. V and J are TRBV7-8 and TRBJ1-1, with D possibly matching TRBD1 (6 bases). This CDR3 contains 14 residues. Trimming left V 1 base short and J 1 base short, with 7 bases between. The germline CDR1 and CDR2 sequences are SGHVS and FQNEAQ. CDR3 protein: CASSLGTANTEAFF. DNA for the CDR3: TGTGCCAGCAGCTTAGGGACAGCGAACACTGAAGCTTTCTTT.

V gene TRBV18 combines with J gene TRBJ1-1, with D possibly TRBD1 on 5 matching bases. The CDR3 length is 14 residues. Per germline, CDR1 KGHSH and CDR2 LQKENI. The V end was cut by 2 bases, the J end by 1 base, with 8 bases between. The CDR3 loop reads CASSPGGTNTEAFF. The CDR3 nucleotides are TGTGCCAGCTCACCAGGGGGGACGAACACTGAAGCTTTCTTT.

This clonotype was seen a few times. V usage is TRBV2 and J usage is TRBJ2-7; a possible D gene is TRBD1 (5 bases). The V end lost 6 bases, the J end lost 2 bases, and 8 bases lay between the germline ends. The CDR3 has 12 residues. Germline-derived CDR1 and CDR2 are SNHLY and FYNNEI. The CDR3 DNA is TGTGCCAGCAGGGACATTCCCTACGAGCAGTACTTC. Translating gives CASRDIPYEQYF.

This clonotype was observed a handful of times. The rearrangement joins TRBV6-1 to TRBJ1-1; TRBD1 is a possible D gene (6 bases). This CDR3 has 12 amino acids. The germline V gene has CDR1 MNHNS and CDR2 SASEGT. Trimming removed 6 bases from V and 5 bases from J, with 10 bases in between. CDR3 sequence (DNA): TGTGCCAGCAGACCGACAGGAACTGAAGCTTTCTTT. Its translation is CASRPTGTEAFF.

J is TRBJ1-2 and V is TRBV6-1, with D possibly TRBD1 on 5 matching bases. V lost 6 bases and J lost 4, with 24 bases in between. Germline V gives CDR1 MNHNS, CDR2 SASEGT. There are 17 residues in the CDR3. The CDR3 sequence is CASSSRQIRDGPYGYTF. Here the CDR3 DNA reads TGTGCCAGCAGCTCCCGACAAATCCGGGACGGACCCTATGGCTACACCTTC.

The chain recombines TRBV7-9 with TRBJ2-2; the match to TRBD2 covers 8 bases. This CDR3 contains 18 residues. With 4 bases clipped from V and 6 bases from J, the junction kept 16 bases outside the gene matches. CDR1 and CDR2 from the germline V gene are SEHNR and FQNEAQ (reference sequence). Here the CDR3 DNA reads TGTGCCAGCAGCTCCGGTAGTAGCGGGGTCCGGACCGCCGGGGAGCTGTTTTTT. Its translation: CASSSGSSGVRTAGELFF.

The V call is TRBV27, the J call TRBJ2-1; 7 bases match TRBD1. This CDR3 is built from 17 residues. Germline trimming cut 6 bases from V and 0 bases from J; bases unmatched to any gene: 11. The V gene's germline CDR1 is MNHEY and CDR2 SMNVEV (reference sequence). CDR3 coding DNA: TGTGCCAGCAGAAGTCCGGGACAGAGGAGCTCCTACAATGAGCAGTTCTTC. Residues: CASRSPGQRSSYNEQFF.

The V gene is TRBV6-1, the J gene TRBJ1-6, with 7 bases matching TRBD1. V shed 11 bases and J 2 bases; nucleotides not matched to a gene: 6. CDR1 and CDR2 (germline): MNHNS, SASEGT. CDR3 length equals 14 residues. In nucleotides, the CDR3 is TGTGCCTGCTACAGGGGCGCCTATAATTCACCCCTCCACTTT. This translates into CACYRGAYNSPLHF.